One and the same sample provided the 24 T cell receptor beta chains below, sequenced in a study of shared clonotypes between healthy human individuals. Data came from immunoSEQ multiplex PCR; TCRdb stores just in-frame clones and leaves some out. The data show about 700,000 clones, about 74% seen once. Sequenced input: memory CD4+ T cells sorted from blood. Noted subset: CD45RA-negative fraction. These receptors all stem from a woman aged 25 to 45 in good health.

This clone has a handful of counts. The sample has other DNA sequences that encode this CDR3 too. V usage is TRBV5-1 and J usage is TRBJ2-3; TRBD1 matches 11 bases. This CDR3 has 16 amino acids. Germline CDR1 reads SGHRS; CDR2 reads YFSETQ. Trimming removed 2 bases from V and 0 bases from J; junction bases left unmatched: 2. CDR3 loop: CASSLGQGASTDTQYF. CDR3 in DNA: TGCGCCAGCAGCTTAGGACAGGGGGCGAGCACAGATACGCAGTATTTT.

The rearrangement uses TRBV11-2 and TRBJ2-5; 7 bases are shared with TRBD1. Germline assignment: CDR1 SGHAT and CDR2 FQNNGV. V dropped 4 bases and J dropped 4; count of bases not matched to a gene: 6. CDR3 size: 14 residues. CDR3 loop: CASSSSSGGETQYF. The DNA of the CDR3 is TGTGCCAGCAGCTCTTCCTCAGGGGGAGAGACCCAGTACTTC.

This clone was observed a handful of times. CDR3 nucleotides: TGTGCCAGCAGCTCGGACACCTATGGCTACACCTTC. Its protein is CASSSDTYGYTF. The V gene is TRBV7-3, the J gene TRBJ1-2; D might be TRBD1 (5 bases). The CDR3 length is 12 residues. CDR1 and CDR2 (germline): SGHTA, FQGTGA. V lost 4 bases, J lost 4 bases, and 7 bases lay in between. The whole variable domain, filled in from reference TRBV7-3 and TRBJ1-2, reads GAGVSQTPSNKVTEKGKYVELRCDPISGHTALYWYRQSLGQGPEFLIYFQGTGAADDSGLPNDRFFAVRPEGSVSTLKIQRTERGDSAVYLCASSSDTYGYTFGSGTRLTVV.

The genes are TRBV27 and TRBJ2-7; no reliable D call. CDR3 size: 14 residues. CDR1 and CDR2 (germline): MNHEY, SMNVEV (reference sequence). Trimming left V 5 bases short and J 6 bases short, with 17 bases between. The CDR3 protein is CASSNKLARSEQYF. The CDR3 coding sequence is TGTGCCAGCAGTAATAAACTCGCCCGCAGCGAGCAGTACTTC.

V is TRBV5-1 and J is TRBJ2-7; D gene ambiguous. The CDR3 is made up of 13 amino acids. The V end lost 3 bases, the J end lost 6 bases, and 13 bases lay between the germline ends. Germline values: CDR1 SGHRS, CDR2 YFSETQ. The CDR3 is CASSSSTASEQYF. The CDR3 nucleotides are TGCGCCAGCAGCTCTTCTACAGCGTCCGAGCAGTACTTC. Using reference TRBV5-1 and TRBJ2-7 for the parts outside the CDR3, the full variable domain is KAGVTQTPRYLIKTRGQQVTLSCSPISGHRSVSWYQQTPGQGLQFLFEYFSETQRNKGNFPGRFSGRQFSNSRSEMNVSTLELGDSALYLCASSSSTASEQYFGPGTRLTVT.

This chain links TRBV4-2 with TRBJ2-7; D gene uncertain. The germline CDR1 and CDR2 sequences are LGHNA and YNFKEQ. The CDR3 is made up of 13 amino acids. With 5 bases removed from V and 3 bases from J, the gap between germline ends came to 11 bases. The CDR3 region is CASSNDGIYEQYF. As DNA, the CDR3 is TGTGCCAGCAGCAATGACGGAATCTACGAGCAGTACTTC.

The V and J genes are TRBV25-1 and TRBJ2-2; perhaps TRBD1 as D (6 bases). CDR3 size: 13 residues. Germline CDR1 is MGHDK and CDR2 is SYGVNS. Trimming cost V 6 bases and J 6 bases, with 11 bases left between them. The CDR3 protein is CASSVGGAGELFF. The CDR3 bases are TGTGCCAGCAGCGTAGGGGGAGCCGGGGAGCTGTTTTTT. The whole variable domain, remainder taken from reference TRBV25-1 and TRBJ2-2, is EADIYQTPRYLVIGTGKKITLECSQTMGHDKMYWYQQDPGMELHLIHYSYGVNSTEKGDLSSESTVSRIRTEHFPLTLESARPSHTSQYLCASSVGGAGELFFGEGSRLTVL.

CDR3 nucleotide sequence: TGTGCCAGCATCCCAAACCCCCTCCGGGCGACTGAAGCTTTCTTT. Protein sequence: CASIPNPLRATEAFF. The chain joins TRBV28 to TRBJ1-1; no clear D. Between the trimmed V and J ends, which lost 7 bases and 5 bases, there was a span of 20 bases. Germline assignment: CDR1 MDHEN and CDR2 SYDVKM. CDR3 size: 15 residues.

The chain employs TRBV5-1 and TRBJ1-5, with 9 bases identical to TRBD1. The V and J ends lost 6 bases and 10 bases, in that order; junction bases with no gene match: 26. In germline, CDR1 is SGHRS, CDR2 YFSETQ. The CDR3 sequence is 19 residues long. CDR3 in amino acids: CASKYRFGGTGSSNVPQHF. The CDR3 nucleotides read TGCGCCAGCAAGTATAGGTTCGGAGGGACAGGGAGTAGCAATGTTCCCCAGCATTTT.

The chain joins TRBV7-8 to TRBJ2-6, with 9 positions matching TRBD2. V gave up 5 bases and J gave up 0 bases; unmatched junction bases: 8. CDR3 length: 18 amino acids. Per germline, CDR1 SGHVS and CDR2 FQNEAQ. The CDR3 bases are TGTGCCAGCAGCCCCCGGGCGGGAGGGGGCTCTGGGGCCAACGTCCTGACTTTC. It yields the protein CASSPRAGGGSGANVLTF.

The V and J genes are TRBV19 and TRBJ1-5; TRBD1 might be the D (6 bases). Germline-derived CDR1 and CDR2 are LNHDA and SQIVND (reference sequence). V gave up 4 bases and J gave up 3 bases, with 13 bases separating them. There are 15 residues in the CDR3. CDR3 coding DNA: TGTGCCAGTAGTACCGTAGGACAGTCCAATCAGCCCCAGCATTTT. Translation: CASSTVGQSNQPQHF.

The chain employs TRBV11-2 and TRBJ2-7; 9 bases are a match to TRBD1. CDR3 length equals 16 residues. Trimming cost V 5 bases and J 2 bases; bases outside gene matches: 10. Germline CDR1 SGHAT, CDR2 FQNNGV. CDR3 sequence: CASSPTPGTGTYEQYF. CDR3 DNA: TGTGCCAGCAGCCCCACGCCCGGGACAGGGACCTACGAGCAGTACTTC.

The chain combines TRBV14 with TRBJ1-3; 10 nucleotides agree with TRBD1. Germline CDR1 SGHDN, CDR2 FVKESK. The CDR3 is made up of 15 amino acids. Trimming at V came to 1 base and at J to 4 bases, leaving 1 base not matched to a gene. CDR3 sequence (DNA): TGTGCCAGCAGCCAAGGGACAGGGGGAGGAAACACCATATATTTT. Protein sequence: CASSQGTGGGNTIYF. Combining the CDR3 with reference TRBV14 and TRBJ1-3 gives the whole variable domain EAGVTQFPSHSVIEKGQTVTLRCDPISGHDNLYWYRRVMGKEIKFLLHFVKESKQDESGMPNNRFLAERTGGTYSTLKVQPAELEDSGVYFCASSQGTGGGNTIYFGEGSWLTVV.

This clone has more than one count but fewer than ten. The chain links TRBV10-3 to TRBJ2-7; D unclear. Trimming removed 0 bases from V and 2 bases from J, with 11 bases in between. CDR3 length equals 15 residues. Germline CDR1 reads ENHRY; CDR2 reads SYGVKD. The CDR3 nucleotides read TGTGCCATCAGTGAGTCGATCCCCGGCGCCTACGAGCAGTACTTC. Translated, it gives CAISESIPGAYEQYF.

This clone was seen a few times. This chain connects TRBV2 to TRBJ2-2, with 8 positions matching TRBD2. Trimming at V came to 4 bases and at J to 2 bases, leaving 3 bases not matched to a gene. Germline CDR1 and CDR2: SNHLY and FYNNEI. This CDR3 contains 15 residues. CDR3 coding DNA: TGTGCCAGCAGTGCCGGGAGGGTCAACACCGGGGAGCTGTTTTTT. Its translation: CASSAGRVNTGELFF.

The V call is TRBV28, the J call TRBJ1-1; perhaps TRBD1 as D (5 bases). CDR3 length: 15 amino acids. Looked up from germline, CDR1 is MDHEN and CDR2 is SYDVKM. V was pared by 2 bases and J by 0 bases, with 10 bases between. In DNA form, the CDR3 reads TGTGCCAGCAGTTTACTCGGGACCGTGAACACTGAAGCTTTCTTT. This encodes CASSLLGTVNTEAFF.

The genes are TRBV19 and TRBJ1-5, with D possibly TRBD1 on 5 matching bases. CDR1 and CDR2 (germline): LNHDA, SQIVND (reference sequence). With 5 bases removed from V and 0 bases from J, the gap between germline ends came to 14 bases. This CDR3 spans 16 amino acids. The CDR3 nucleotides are TGTGCCAGTAGTGCGCGGACATCGTATAGCAATCAGCCCCAGCATTTT. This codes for CASSARTSYSNQPQHF. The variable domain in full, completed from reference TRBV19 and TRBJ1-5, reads DGGITQSPKYLFRKEGQNVTLSCEQNLNHDAMYWYRQDPGQGLRLIYYSQIVNDFQKGDIAEGYSVSREKKESFPLTVTSAQKNPTAFYLCASSARTSYSNQPQHFGDGTRLSIL.

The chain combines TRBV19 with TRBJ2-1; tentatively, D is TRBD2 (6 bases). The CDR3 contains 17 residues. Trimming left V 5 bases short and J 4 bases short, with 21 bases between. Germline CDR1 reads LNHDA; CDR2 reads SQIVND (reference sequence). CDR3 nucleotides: TGTGCCAGTAGTCGGACCGGGACTTCGAACAATTACAATGAGCAGTTCTTC. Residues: CASSRTGTSNNYNEQFF.

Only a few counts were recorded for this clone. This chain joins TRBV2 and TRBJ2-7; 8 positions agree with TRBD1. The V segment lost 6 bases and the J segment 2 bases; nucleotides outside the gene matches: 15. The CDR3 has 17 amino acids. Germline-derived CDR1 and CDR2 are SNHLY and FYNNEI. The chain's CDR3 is CASSQDRAGTWTYEQYF. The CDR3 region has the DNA TGTGCCAGCAGCCAGGACAGGGCCGGGACTTGGACCTACGAGCAGTACTTC.

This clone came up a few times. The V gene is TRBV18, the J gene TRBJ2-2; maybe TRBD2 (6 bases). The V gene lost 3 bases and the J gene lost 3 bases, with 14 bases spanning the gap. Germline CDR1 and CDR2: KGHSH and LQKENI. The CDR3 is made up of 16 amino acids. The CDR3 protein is CASSPQTGSYTGELFF. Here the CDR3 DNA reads TGTGCCAGCTCACCTCAGACCGGGAGTTACACCGGGGAGCTGTTTTTT.

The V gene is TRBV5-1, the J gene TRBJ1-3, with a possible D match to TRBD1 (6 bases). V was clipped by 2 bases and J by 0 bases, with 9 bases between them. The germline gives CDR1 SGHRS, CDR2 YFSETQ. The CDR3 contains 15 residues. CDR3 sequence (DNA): TGCGCCAGCAGCTTACAGGGAATCTCTGGAAACACCATATATTTT. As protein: CASSLQGISGNTIYF.

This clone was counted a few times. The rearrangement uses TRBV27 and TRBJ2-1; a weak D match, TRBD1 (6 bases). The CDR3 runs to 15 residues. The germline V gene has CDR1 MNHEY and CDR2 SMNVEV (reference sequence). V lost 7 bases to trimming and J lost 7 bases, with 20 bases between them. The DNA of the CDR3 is TGTGCCAGCAATTCAGGTCGGGACACGGTGAATGAGCAGTTCTTC. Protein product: CASNSGRDTVNEQFF.

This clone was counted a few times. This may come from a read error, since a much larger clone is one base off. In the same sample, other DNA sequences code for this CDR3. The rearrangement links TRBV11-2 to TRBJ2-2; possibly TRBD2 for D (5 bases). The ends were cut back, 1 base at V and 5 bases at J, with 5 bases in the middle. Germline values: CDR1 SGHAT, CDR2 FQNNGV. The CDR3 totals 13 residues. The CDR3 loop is CASSLAGTGELFF. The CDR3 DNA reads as TGTGCCAGCAGCTTAGCGGGGACCGGGGAGCTGTTTTTT.

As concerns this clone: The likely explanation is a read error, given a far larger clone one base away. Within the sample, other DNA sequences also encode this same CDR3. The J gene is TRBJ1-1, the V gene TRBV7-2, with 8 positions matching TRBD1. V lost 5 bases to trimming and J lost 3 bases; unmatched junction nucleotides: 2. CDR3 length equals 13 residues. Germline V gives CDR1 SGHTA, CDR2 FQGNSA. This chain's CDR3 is CASSKQGDTEAFF. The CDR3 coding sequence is TGTGCCAGCAGCAAACAGGGGGACACTGAAGCTTTCTTT.